A selection of T cell receptor beta chains follows, all from one sample in a study of Graves' ophthalmopathy and Graves' hyperthyroidism. Each CDR3 protein is one row after TCRdb ran MiXCR on the multiplex PCR reads. Among roughly 230,000 distinct CDR3 sequences listed, roughly 21% were seen once. The sample consisted of peripheral blood. Receptors were obtained from a woman in her 50s with Graves' ophthalmopathy. CDR3s include the opening cysteine and the closing phenylalanine or tryptophan. Fields, in order: V gene, CDR3 protein.

>TRBV6-5
CASSYSLDGYEQYF
>TRBV3-1
CASSQAGLEQYF
>TRBV5-1
CASSTWGEEQYF
>TRBV11-2
CASSTTSGIVNTGELFF
>TRBV28
CASSLEFLAGDLYEQYF
>TRBV9
CASSPDSMRASLHF
>TRBV5-6
CASSRPGQGVQYF
>TRBV30
CAWRPIDPTEAFF
>TRBV7-2
CASSLGGITEAFF
>TRBV5-1
CASRVTDNQPQHF
>TRBV18
CASSPFSGFYEQYF
>TRBV2
CASSGTGLALETQYF
>TRBV10-3
CAISESGQGRTGELFF
>TRBV25-1
CASSGVHQETQYF
>TRBV7-2
CASSRPGGLKTQYF
>TRBV6-1
CASSEADGYEQYF
>TRBV6-2/TRBV6-3
CASRQSGQGSYEQYF
>TRBV7-3
CASSVTVNQPQHF
>TRBV12-3/TRBV12-4
CASSRPGQEKNIQYF
>TRBV12-3/TRBV12-4
CASRPPQGQETQYF
>TRBV19
CASSWAGGSTDTQYF
>TRBV29-1
CSVGAEDSYAQYF
>TRBV28
CASRRTEAFF
>TRBV2
CASSGSGSYGYTF
>TRBV7-8
CASSADRGAEQYF
>TRBV30
CAWQGALYQPQHF
>TRBV6-4
CATRALNQPQHF
>TRBV3-1
CASSSRVPRTQYF
>TRBV27
CASSSGQGRLNYGYTF
>TRBV19
CASSKGTGGQETQYF
>TRBV3-1
CASGQDPTFVNEQYF
>TRBV20-1
CSAGQLTYEQYF
>TRBV18
CASSPMGTPNQPQHF